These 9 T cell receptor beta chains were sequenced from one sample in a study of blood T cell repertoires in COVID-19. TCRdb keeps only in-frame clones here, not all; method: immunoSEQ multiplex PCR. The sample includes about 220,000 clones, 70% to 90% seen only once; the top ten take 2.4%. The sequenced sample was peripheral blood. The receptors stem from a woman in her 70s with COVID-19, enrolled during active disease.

The chain's CDR3 is CASSHFRDRNYEQYF. The CDR3 DNA follows: TGTGCCAGCAGCCATTTCCGGGACAGAAACTACGAGCAGTACTTC. The genes are TRBV4-2 and TRBJ2-7; 7 nucleotides match TRBD1. The germline V gene encodes CDR1 LGHNA and CDR2 YNFKEQ. The CDR3 sequence is 15 residues long. The J segment lost 3 bases and the V segment lost 3 bases, leaving 8 bases of the junction unmatched.

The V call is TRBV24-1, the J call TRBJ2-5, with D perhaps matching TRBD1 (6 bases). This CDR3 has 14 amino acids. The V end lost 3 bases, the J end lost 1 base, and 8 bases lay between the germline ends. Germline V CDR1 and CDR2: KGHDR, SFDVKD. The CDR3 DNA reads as TGTGCCACCAGTGATCCAGGGGTCCAAGAGACCCAGTACTTC. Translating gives CATSDPGVQETQYF.

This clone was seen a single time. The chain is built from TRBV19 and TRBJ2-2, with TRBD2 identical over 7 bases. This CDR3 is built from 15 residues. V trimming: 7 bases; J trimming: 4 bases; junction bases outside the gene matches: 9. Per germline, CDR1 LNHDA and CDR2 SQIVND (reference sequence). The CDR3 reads CASIDVGGPTGELFF. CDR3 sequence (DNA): TGTGCCAGTATCGACGTGGGAGGGCCCACCGGGGAGCTGTTTTTT.

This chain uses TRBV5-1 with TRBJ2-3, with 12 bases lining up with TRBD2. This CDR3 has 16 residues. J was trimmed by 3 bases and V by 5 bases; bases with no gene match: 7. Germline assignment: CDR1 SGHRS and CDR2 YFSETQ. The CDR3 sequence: CASRTLAGGETDTQYF. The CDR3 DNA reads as TGCGCCAGCAGAACACTAGCGGGGGGAGAGACAGATACGCAGTATTTT.

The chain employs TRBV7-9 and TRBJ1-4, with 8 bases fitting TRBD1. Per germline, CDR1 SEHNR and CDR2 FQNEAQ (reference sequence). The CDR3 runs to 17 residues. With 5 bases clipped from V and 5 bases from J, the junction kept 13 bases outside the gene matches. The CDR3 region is CASSTVRAGGGNEKLFF. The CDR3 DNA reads TGTGCCAGCAGCACGGTCAGAGCAGGGGGCGGGAATGAAAAACTGTTTTTT. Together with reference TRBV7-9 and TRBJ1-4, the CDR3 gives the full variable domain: DTGVSQNPRHKITKRGQNVTFRCDPISEHNRLYWYRQTLGQGPEFLTYFQNEAQLEKSRLLSDRFSAERPKGSFSTLEIQRTEQGDSAMYLCASSTVRAGGGNEKLFFGSGTQLSVL.

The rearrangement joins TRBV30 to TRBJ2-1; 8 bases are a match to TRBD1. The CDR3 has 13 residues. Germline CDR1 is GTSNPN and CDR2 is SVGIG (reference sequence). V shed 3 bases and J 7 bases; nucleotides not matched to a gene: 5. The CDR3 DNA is TGTGCCTGGAGCGCCAGACAGGGGAATGAGCAGTTCTTC. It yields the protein CAWSARQGNEQFF.

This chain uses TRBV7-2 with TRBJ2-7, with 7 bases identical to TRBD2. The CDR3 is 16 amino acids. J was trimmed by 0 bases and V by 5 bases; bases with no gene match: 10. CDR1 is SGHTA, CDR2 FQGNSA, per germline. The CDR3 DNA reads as TGTGCCAGCAGCGCAGGAACTAGCGTCCTCTCCTACGAGCAGTACTTC. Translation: CASSAGTSVLSYEQYF.

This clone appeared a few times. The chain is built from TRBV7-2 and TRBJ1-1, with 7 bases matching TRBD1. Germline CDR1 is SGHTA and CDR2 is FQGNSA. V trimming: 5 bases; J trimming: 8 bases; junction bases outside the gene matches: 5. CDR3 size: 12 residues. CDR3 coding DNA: TGTGCCAGCAGCAAGACAGGGCCGGAAGCTTTCTTT. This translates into CASSKTGPEAFF.

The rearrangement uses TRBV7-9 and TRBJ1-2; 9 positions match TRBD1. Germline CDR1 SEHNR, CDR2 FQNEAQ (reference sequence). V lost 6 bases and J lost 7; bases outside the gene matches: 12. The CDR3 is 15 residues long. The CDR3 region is CASRSPGQGLGGYTF. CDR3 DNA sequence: TGTGCCAGCAGGAGTCCGGGACAGGGTTTGGGTGGCTACACCTTC.